These 30 T cell receptor beta chains were all obtained from the same sample, sequenced in a study of graft-versus-host responses after intestinal transplantation. Generated by immunoSEQ multiplex PCR, the TCRdb table keeps only in-frame clones and is missing some. This sample yields about 13,000 clones, of which 30% are seen a single time; roughly 2.8% belongs to the top ten. Responders (about 200,000, CFSE-labeled) were co-plated with about 200,000 irradiated, violet-dye-labeled stimulators. Sequences were derived from alloreactive CD8+ T cells from a mixed lymphocyte reaction culture, sampled before intestinal transplant. Subset described: CFSE-low proliferating T cells sorted from approximately 6-day pre-transplant mixed lymphocyte reaction (GvH or HvG direction). These receptors came from a human patient who received an intestinal transplant.

V is TRBV6-5 and J is TRBJ2-5; D is unresolved. Trimming took off 0 bases at V and 2 bases at J, with 7 bases between the two ends. The CDR3 runs 14 residues. Germline CDR1 MNHEY, CDR2 SVGAGI. The CDR3 bases are TGTGCCAGCAGTTACTCGAGCGCTCAAGAGACCCAGTACTTC. Its protein is CASSYSSAQETQYF.

The chain is built from TRBV7-9 and TRBJ2-1; 16 bases align to TRBD2. The CDR3 has 16 amino acids. Germline CDR1 reads SEHNR; CDR2 reads FQNEAQ (reference sequence). With V trimmed by 8 bases and J by 7 bases, 8 bases remained unmatched. The CDR3 region is CASRGLAGGPENEQFF. The DNA for the CDR3 is TGTGCCAGCCGGGGACTAGCGGGAGGGCCTGAGAATGAGCAGTTCTTC.

As for this clone: This may stem from a read error, because a much larger clone lies one nucleotide away. The genes are TRBV29-1 and TRBJ1-1, with D unresolved. The CDR3 has 12 residues. Germline V lookup: CDR1 SQVTM, CDR2 ANQGSEA. V was shortened by 4 bases and J by 2 bases, with 8 bases between the two germline ends. This chain's CDR3 is CSVGGINTEAFF. The CDR3 coding sequence is TGCAGCGTTGGAGGGATTAACACTGAAGCTTTCTTT.

The rearrangement links TRBV15 to TRBJ2-7; a possible D gene is TRBD2 (5 bases). Germline V gives CDR1 LNHNV, CDR2 YYDKDF (reference sequence). Trimming pared 0 bases from V and 7 bases from J, leaving 7 bases between. The CDR3 is made up of 12 amino acids. CDR3 in amino acids: CATSRDGGEQYF. CDR3 sequence (DNA): TGTGCCACCAGCAGAGATGGCGGGGAGCAGTACTTC. Full variable domain (outside the CDR3, taken from reference TRBV15 and TRBJ2-7): DAMVIQNPRYQVTQFGKPVTLSCSQTLNHNVMYWYQQKSSQAPKLLFHYYDKDFNNEADTPDNFQSRRPNTSFCFLDIRSPGLGDTAMYLCATSRDGGEQYFGPGTRLTVT.

This clone was picked up a small number of times. The chain links TRBV11-2 to TRBJ1-5; the D is unclear. CDR1 SGHAT and CDR2 FQNNGV come from the germline V gene. The length of the CDR3 is 15 residues. Trimming pared 2 bases from V and 4 bases from J, leaving 12 bases between. The CDR3 DNA follows: TGTGCCAGCAGCTTATATGGTGCACTTAATCAGCCCCAGCATTTT. Protein sequence: CASSLYGALNQPQHF.

This chain links TRBV5-1 with TRBJ2-7; 8 nucleotides match TRBD1. The CDR3 contains 15 residues. Germline lookup yields CDR1 SGHRS and CDR2 YFSETQ. With V trimmed by 4 bases and J by 5 bases, 11 bases remained unmatched. CDR3 in DNA: TGCGCCAGCAGCAACACGGACAGGGTAGTCGACGAGCAGTACTTC. Amino acids: CASSNTDRVVDEQYF.

This chain uses TRBV5-6 with TRBJ2-1, with D possibly matching TRBD2 (6 bases). V was shortened by 0 bases and J by 4 bases, with 17 bases between the two germline ends. This CDR3 spans 17 amino acids. CDR1 and CDR2 (germline): SGHDT, YYEEEE. As DNA, the CDR3 is TGTGCCAGCAGCTTGGTTCTGAGCCTAGCGACTTACAATGAGCAGTTCTTC. Translation: CASSLVLSLATYNEQFF.

This chain links TRBV18 with TRBJ1-1; tentatively, D is TRBD1 (6 bases). Germline V lookup: CDR1 KGHSH, CDR2 LQKENI. This CDR3 has 15 amino acids. Trimming stripped 3 bases from V and 1 base from J, with 12 bases between. DNA for the CDR3: TGTGCCAGCTCACCTGCATGGACAGCGAACACTGAAGCTTTCTTT. Translation: CASSPAWTANTEAFF.

This chain uses TRBV11-3 with TRBJ1-6, with D perhaps matching TRBD1 (6 bases). CDR1 is SGHNT and CDR2 is YENEEA in the germline V gene. This CDR3 is 16 amino acids long. Trimming pared 5 bases from V and 0 bases from J, leaving 11 bases between. CDR3 DNA: TGTGCCAGCAGCGGTACAGGGAGCTCCTATAATTCACCCCTCCACTTT. The encoded protein is CASSGTGSSYNSPLHF. The full variable domain, its missing parts supplied by reference TRBV11-3 and TRBJ1-6, is EAGVVQSPRYKIIEKKQPVAFWCNPISGHNTLYWYLQNLGQGPELLIRYENEEAVDDSQLPKDRFSAERLKGVDSTLKIQPAELGDSAVYLCASSGTGSSYNSPLHFGNGTRLTVT.

This clone was picked up a small number of times. The chain recombines TRBV9 with TRBJ2-5, with a tentative D call TRBD2 (6 bases). This CDR3 has 16 residues. Germline V gene lookup returns CDR1 SGDLS and CDR2 YYNGEE. The ends were cut back, 0 bases at V and 2 bases at J, with 14 bases in the middle. CDR3 sequence reads: CASSVEHAGGQETQYF. In DNA, the CDR3 is TGTGCCAGCAGCGTAGAACACGCAGGAGGGCAAGAGACCCAGTACTTC.

In this sample, this clone is medium-sized. This sequence joins TRBV2 and TRBJ2-7; TRBD2 agrees at 10 bases. J gave up 2 bases and V 0 bases, and 4 bases lay outside the gene matches. In germline, CDR1 is SNHLY, CDR2 FYNNEI. The CDR3 consists of 16 residues. Written as DNA, the CDR3 is TGTGCCAGCAGTGAAGCGGAAGCGGGAGGGGCCTACGAGCAGTACTTC. This sequence encodes CASSEAEAGGAYEQYF.

This chain uses TRBV4-1 with TRBJ1-6, with 9 bases aligning to TRBD1. This CDR3 region has 15 residues. Germline V CDR1 and CDR2: MGHRA, YSYEKL. The junction had 3 bases not matched to a gene; V was cut back by 1 base and J by 8 bases. The CDR3 loop is CASSQGQGVDSPLHF. CDR3 nucleotide sequence: TGCGCCAGCAGCCAAGGACAGGGGGTCGATTCACCCCTCCACTTT.

The chain has TRBV5-1 and TRBJ1-3; maybe TRBD1 (5 bases). The CDR3 contains 18 residues. V was clipped by 7 bases and J by 0 bases, with 23 bases between them. The germline V gene encodes CDR1 SGHRS and CDR2 YFSETQ. The CDR3 reads CASSRWRGAAFSGNTIYF. CDR3 coding DNA: TGCGCCAGCTCCCGGTGGCGCGGGGCAGCGTTCTCTGGAAACACCATATATTTT.

The chain couples TRBV6-5 to TRBJ2-7; 7 positions match TRBD2. This CDR3 has 14 amino acids. Germline assignment: CDR1 MNHEY and CDR2 SVGAGI. Germline trimming cut 5 bases from V and 2 bases from J; bases unmatched to any gene: 6. The DNA for the CDR3 is TGTGCCAGCAGTCGACTAGCCCTTACCTACGAGCAGTACTTC. Amino acids: CASSRLALTYEQYF.

This clone was detected only a few times. CDR3 in DNA: TGTGCCAGAAGTTTAACCGGGACAGTCTACGAGCAGTACTTC. It specifies CARSLTGTVYEQYF. The chain couples TRBV5-3 to TRBJ2-7; 7 bases map to TRBD1. TRBV5-3 is an open reading frame whose function is uncertain. The ends lost 5 bases at V and 3 bases at J; junction bases unmatched: 8. The CDR3 totals 14 residues.

The chain is built from TRBV2 and TRBJ1-4; D gene unclear. The CDR3 extends over 15 amino acids. The ends were cut back, 0 bases at V and 7 bases at J, with 12 bases in the middle. Germline-derived CDR1 and CDR2 are SNHLY and FYNNEI. CDR3 amino acids: CASSEAYTPFEKLFF. CDR3 nucleotides: TGTGCCAGCAGTGAAGCCTACACCCCTTTTGAAAAACTGTTTTTT.

This clone has a handful of counts. The chain recombines TRBV7-8 with TRBJ2-1; 7 nucleotides line up with TRBD1. The J segment lost 6 bases and the V segment lost 5 bases, leaving 28 bases of the junction unmatched. The CDR3 consists of 21 residues. Germline V gene lookup returns CDR1 SGHVS and CDR2 FQNEAQ. The CDR3, as DNA: TGTGCCAGCAGCCTCAGTATATACATGGACAGGAAGGCTAGTGAAGCCAATGAGCAGTTCTTC. Protein: CASSLSIYMDRKASEANEQFF.

V gene TRBV6-6 combines with J gene TRBJ1-2; tentative D call: TRBD1 (6 bases). The CDR3 totals 13 residues. CDR1 is MNHNY and CDR2 is SVGAGI in the germline V gene (reference sequence). The V end lost 1 base, the J end lost 8 bases, and 11 bases lay between the germline ends. Written as DNA, the CDR3 is TGTGCCAGCAGTTACTTAACAGGGAACGGCTACACCTTC. It encodes CASSYLTGNGYTF.

This clone occurred a few times. The chain couples TRBV18 to TRBJ2-7; TRBD1 matches 7 bases. The J segment lost 2 bases and the V segment lost 1 base, leaving 11 bases of the junction unmatched. The CDR3 loop spans 17 amino acids. Germline values: CDR1 KGHSH, CDR2 LQKENI. The CDR3 loop reads CASSPLVSDRPPYEQYF. CDR3 DNA sequence: TGTGCCAGCTCACCACTGGTGTCGGACAGGCCCCCCTACGAGCAGTACTTC.

The rearrangement uses TRBV27 and TRBJ2-7; 7 bases map to TRBD2. Germline assignment: CDR1 MNHEY and CDR2 SMNVEV (reference sequence). CDR3 length: 15 residues. With 4 bases clipped from V and 3 bases from J, the junction kept 9 bases outside the gene matches. The CDR3 DNA is TGTGCCAGCAGTTACTCGCCGGGGGGAATCTACGAGCAGTACTTC. Its translation: CASSYSPGGIYEQYF.

V is TRBV7-3 and J is TRBJ2-1; D not certain. The CDR3 totals 15 residues. Per germline, CDR1 SGHTA and CDR2 FQGTGA. V was pared by 3 bases and J by 0 bases, with 9 bases between. CDR3 nucleotide sequence: TGTGCCAGCAGCTTTAGGCCCAGCTCCTACAATGAGCAGTTCTTC. Translated: CASSFRPSSYNEQFF.

The chain carries TRBV4-1 and TRBJ2-1; TRBD2 matches at 14 bases. The CDR3 consists of 14 residues. V shed 4 bases and J 10 bases; nucleotides not matched to a gene: 3. Per germline, CDR1 MGHRA and CDR2 YSYEKL. In DNA form, the CDR3 reads TGCGCCAGCAGCCCGGGACTAGCGGGAGAAGAGCAGTTCTTC. Encoded protein: CASSPGLAGEEQFF.

This clone was picked up a small number of times. This chain links TRBV30 with TRBJ2-7; TRBD1 aligns across 10 bases. In germline, CDR1 is GTSNPN, CDR2 SVGIG (reference sequence). This CDR3 spans 13 amino acids. V lost 1 base, J lost 5 bases, and 2 bases stayed unmatched. The CDR3, as DNA: TGTGCCTGGAGTGGCGGGACAGGGGACGAGCAGTACTTC. Protein sequence: CAWSGGTGDEQYF.

The table lists this clone with a count of one. The chain recombines TRBV5-4 with TRBJ2-7, with D uncertain. V lost 0 bases, J lost 3 bases, and 10 bases lay in between. The length of the CDR3 is 14 residues. Germline lookup yields CDR1 SGHNT and CDR2 YYREEE (reference sequence). The CDR3, as DNA: TGTGCCAGCAGCTTGGCACCGACGTTCTACGAGCAGTACTTC. Translated: CASSLAPTFYEQYF.

The J gene is TRBJ2-5, the V gene TRBV14; D tentatively reads TRBD1 or TRBD2 (7 bases each). Trimming stripped 6 bases from V and 5 bases from J, with 19 bases between. This CDR3 has 15 amino acids. The germline CDR1 and CDR2 sequences are SGHDN and FVKESK. CDR3 loop: CASRNKQGGWETQYF. CDR3 DNA: TGTGCCAGCAGAAATAAGCAGGGGGGGTGGGAGACCCAGTACTTC. Based on the CDR3 plus reference TRBV14 and TRBJ2-5, the full variable domain is EAGVTQFPSHSVIEKGQTVTLRCDPISGHDNLYWYRRVMGKEIKFLLHFVKESKQDESGMPNNRFLAERTGGTYSTLKVQPAELEDSGVYFCASRNKQGGWETQYFGPGTRLLVL.

This clone was found a few times. The chain has TRBV28 and TRBJ2-2; D gene ambiguous. The CDR3 covers 11 residues. Trimming removed 7 bases at V and 5 bases at J, with 5 bases between. Germline-derived CDR1 and CDR2 are MDHEN and SYDVKM. For the CDR3, the DNA is TGTGCCAGCACGGAGACCGGGGAGCTGTTTTTT. It is translated as CASTETGELFF.

The chain combines TRBV29-1 with TRBJ2-3; 7 nucleotides align to TRBD1. V shed 6 bases and J 2 bases; nucleotides not matched to a gene: 5. Germline values: CDR1 SQVTM, CDR2 ANQGSEA. The CDR3 length is 13 residues. The CDR3 sequence is CSVLTGSTDTQYF. In nucleotides, the CDR3 is TGCAGCGTCCTGACAGGGTCCACAGATACGCAGTATTTT.

This clone has just a few counts. DNA for the CDR3: TGTGCCAGCAGCTTGTTCCTTTTGAGGGCCGGAGATACGCAGTATTTT. Translated, it gives CASSLFLLRAGDTQYF. V gene TRBV5-5 combines with J gene TRBJ2-3, with a tentative D call TRBD2 (5 bases). Germline V gives CDR1 SGHKS, CDR2 YYEKEE (reference sequence). V lost 1 base, J lost 5 bases, and 17 bases lay in between. There are 16 residues in the CDR3.

The chain combines TRBV11-2 with TRBJ1-6; perhaps TRBD1 as D (5 bases). Between the trimmed V and J ends, which lost 2 bases and 10 bases, there was a span of 12 bases. The CDR3 covers 14 residues. CDR1 and CDR2 (germline): SGHAT, FQNNGV. CDR3 amino acids: CASSLIGRGSPLHF. For the CDR3, the DNA is TGTGCCAGCAGCTTAATAGGGAGGGGATCACCCCTCCACTTT.

This clone was observed a handful of times. The CDR3 region has the DNA TGTGCCAGCAGCCTAGCCGGGACAGGGGCTTACGAGCAGTACTTC. Translating gives CASSLAGTGAYEQYF. The chain combines TRBV9 with TRBJ2-7, with 10 bases lining up with TRBD1. V lost 4 bases and J lost 4; bases outside the gene matches: 8. Germline V gene sequence: CDR1 SGDLS, CDR2 YYNGEE. The CDR3 consists of 15 residues.